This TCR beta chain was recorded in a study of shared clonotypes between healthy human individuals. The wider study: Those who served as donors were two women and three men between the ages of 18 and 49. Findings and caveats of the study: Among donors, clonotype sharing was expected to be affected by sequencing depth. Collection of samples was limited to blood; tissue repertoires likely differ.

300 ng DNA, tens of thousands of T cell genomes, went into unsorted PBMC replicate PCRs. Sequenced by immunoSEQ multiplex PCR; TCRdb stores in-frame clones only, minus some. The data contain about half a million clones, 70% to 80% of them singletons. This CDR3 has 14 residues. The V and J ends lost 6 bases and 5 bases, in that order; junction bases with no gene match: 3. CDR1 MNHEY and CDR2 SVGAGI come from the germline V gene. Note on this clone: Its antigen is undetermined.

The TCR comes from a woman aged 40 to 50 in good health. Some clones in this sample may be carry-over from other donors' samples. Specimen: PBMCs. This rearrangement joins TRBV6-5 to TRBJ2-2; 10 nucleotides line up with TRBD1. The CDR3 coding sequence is TGTGCCAGCAGATGGGGACAGGGGACCGGGGAGCTGTTTTTT. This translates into CASRWGQGTGELFF.